Listed below are T cell receptor beta chains from one sample, sequenced in a study of blood T cell repertoires in COVID-19. Profiled with immunoSEQ multiplex PCR; TCRdb holds only in-frame clones, not every one. The table shows tens of thousands of clones, with roughly 87% occurring only once. The sequenced sample was peripheral blood. The receptors stem from a human donor in a cohort sampled during active COVID-19. Each CDR3 is given with its conserved first and last residue. A D gene is named only where the DNA matches it firmly.

.	TRBJ1-5	TRBV12-3/TRBV12-4	CASRGTGDQPQHF
TRBD2	TRBJ2-3	TRBV6-6	CASSMERGRTDTQYF
TRBD2	TRBJ2-7	TRBV28	CASKLGGESSYEQYF
.	TRBJ2-7	TRBV18	CASSPRPGVWIYEQYF
.	TRBJ2-7	TRBV29-1	CSVHLQGNYEQYF
TRBD1	TRBJ1-6	TRBV6-6	CASSLTGVSSYNSPLHF
TRBD2	TRBJ2-1	TRBV6-5	CASSYRLAGGLGQFF
TRBD2	TRBJ2-7	TRBV7-9	CASSLALRDYRNEQYF
.	TRBJ2-1	TRBV5-1	CASSKAQQVGEQFF
TRBD2	TRBJ2-1	TRBV4-1	CASSHTSGSSYNEQFF
TRBD1	TRBJ2-3	TRBV10-2	CASTDRSTDTQYF
.	TRBJ2-2	TRBV5-4	CASSLAGHGELFF
TRBD2	TRBJ2-1	TRBV3-1/TRBV3-2	CASSQPGQGLGQFF
.	TRBJ2-1	TRBV29-1	CSVGEEWDEQFF
TRBD1	TRBJ2-1	TRBV2	CASSLQGARHGEQFF
TRBD1	TRBJ2-7	TRBV28	CASSGPGQGAYKGSYEQYF
.	TRBJ1-2	TRBV18	CASSPPSGYGYTF
.	TRBJ2-2	TRBV29-1	CSVVGDIGELFF
.	TRBJ1-5	TRBV14	CASSQGLATPQHF
TRBD2	TRBJ2-3	TRBV7-2	CASSLDPAGEDTQYF
TRBD2	TRBJ2-2	TRBV7-3	CASSLRTSGITGELFF
.	TRBJ1-3	TRBV6-5	CASSYSRVYNTIYF
TRBD2	TRBJ2-2	TRBV25-1	CASRGLAGGRNTGELFF
.	TRBJ2-7	TRBV11-1	CASSSRMAYEQYF